These T cell receptor beta chains were read from a single sample in a study of blood T cells in healthy people across ages. TCRdb reprocessed the 5' RACE reads via MiXCR and lists one record per CDR3 protein. This table has 980,000 or so distinct CDR3 sequences, around 48% appearing once. The sample comprised blood. All receptors derive from a man aged 25 to 45 in good health. CDR3s include the opening cysteine and the closing phenylalanine or tryptophan. D genes are given only for firm matches. Not every row has a clone size; where given, it reads once, few, many or a size class.

j_gene | abundance | d_gene | v_gene | CDR3aa | CDR3nt
TRBJ1-2 | once | TRBD1 | TRBV20-1 | CSTTQGAGNYGYTF | TGCAGTACCACTCAGGGGGCGGGAAACTATGGCTACACCTTC
TRBJ2-7 | few | - | TRBV30 | CAWSRHRYEQYF | TGTGCCTGGAGTCGCCACAGGTACGAGCAGTACTTC
TRBJ2-3 | - | - | TRBV20-1 | CSASRGTSADTQYF | TGCAGTGCTAGCCGCGGGACAAGCGCAGATACGCAGTATTTT
TRBJ2-7 | few | TRBD1 | TRBV12-5 | CASGPGQTYEQYF | TGTGCTAGTGGGCCGGGACAGACCTACGAGCAGTACTTC
TRBJ1-4 | - | - | TRBV15 | CATSRDLQPEKLFF | TGTGCCACCAGCAGAGATCTTCAGCCAGAAAAACTGTTTTTT
TRBJ2-1 | once | - | TRBV27 | CASSLGTGPLNEQFF | TGTGCCAGCAGTTTGGGTACAGGGCCCCTAAATGAGCAGTTCTTC
TRBJ1-4 | - | - | TRBV5-1 | CASSPGAASTNEKLFF | TGCGCCAGCAGCCCCGGGGCCGCCTCAACTAATGAAAAACTGTTTTTT
TRBJ1-2 | - | TRBD1 | TRBV24-1 | CATRGTDRSTNYGYTF | TGTGCCACCCGGGGGACAGACAGATCGACTAACTATGGCTACACCTTC
TRBJ2-6 | - | - | TRBV10-1 | CASSDGGRSSSGANVLTF | TGCGCCAGCAGTGACGGGGGGCGTAGTTCCTCTGGGGCCAACGTCCTGACTTTC
TRBJ1-1 | - | TRBD1 | TRBV11-2 | CASRRGGRDTEAFF | TGTGCCAGCCGCAGAGGGGGCCGCGACACTGAAGCTTTCTTT
TRBJ2-7 | few | TRBD1 | TRBV28 | CASNTGASEQYF | TGTGCCAGCAACACAGGGGCGAGCGAGCAGTACTTC
TRBJ1-1 | - | - | TRBV3-1 | CASSQDMRAEAFF | TGTGCCAGCAGCCAAGATATGAGGGCTGAAGCTTTCTTT